This TCR beta chain originates from a study of spatial heterogeneity in lung cancer (dated by TCRdb to about 2019). About the study as a whole: The donors were more than 60 patients from the lung TRACERx cohort who had early-stage, untreated non-small cell lung cancer. Follow-up PBMC samples were sequenced whenever available, with the median time to follow-up being two to three years after resection. Beta-chain transcripts were consistently detected in greater numbers than alpha-chain transcripts, which likely reflected higher beta-chain transcript abundance. In the raw uncorrected reads, each unique combination of TCR and UMI appeared on average more than ten times. TCR alpha and beta repertoires were quantitatively compared across multiple tumor regions, matched nontumor lung and blood in non-small cell lung cancer. The study linked features of the TCR repertoire to counts of nonsynonymous mutations, which were determined by whole-exome sequencing of tumor tissue. Both alpha and beta chains were TCR-sequenced in samples taken at surgery, namely 220 tumor regions, around 61 matched nontumor lung samples and 50 to 60 PBMC samples.

The library was obtained by 5' RACE. For sequencing, a NextSeq 500 was employed. In the TCR library protocol, a unique molecular identifier was attached to each TCR cDNA molecule so that PCR and sequencing errors could be corrected. From the authors' description of their analysis: TCR identification, UMI-based error correction and CDR3 extraction were performed with Decombinator tools. Expanded TCRs were defined as those above a frequency of 2 per 1,000, corresponding to the top 1% of the tumor frequency distribution. Rényi diversity was computed with the R vegan package after subsampling each repertoire 100 times to 5,000 TCRs. CDR3 similarity networks were built from amino acid triplet string-kernel similarity, with CDR3s being connected when pairwise similarity was above 0.82. TCRdb ran its own pipeline on the public reads, namely fastp trimming at Q25 and MiXCR clone calling, and kept in-frame beta chains. When rows share a CDR3 protein, they turn into one entry using the most common DNA and genes. TCRdb, not the original authors, processed these V and J calls. In this sample the table shows some 43,000 distinct CDR3 sequences, under 12% of which occur a single time. The top ten hold over 15% of the sample.

The paper as a whole reports these results and caveats: Ubiquitous expanded tumor TCRs showed up in blood more often at tumor resection than at routine follow-up. Only approximately 14 patients were included in the comparisons of baseline and follow-up blood repertoires. Confirming at a functional level the hypothesis that regional TCRs recognize regional mutations was considered to require additional single-cell paired TCR alpha and beta sequencing.

Comment on this clonotype: Its specific antigen is unknown. The record has no base qualities; no much larger clone is one base away.

Deletion took 8 bases off V and 3 bases off J, with a span of 26 bases between the germline ends. The CDR3 runs 17 amino acids, cysteine and phenylalanine included. Only CDR3 DNA is held: 51 bases, read in frame from base 1. CDR1 and CDR2, looked up from the germline V gene, are MNHNS and SASEGT. The time point label on this specimen signifies: blood at routine non-recurrence follow-up after resection. Without any cell sorting, TCR sequencing was performed on whole RNA extracted either from tumor and nontumor lung tissue or from cryopreserved PBMC samples. Patients were selected for TCR sequencing only if sufficient RNA was available from at least two tumor regions.

This TCR was sampled from a female donor with early-stage non-small cell lung cancer. Here the chain combines TRBV6-1 and TRBJ2-7, with TRBD2 tentatively as D gene (5 bases match). Sequenced here: PBMCs, sampled at follow-up. The bases read TGTGCCAGCCCACCCGGTGGAAACACGCGACGGGGCTACGAGCAGTACTTC. It translates to CASPPGGNTRRGYEQYF.